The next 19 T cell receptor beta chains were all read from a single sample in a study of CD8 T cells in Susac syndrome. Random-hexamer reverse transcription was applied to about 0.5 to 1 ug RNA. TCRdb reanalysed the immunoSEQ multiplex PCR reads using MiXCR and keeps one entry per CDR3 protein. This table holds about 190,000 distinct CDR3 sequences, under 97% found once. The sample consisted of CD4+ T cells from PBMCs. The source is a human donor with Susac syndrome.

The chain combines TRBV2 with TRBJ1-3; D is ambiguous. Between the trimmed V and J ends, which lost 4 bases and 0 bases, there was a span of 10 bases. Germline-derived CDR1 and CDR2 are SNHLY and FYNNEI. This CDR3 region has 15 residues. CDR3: CASSAVISSGNTIYF. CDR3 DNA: TGTGCCAGCAGTGCGGTGATTAGCTCTGGAAACACCATATATTTT.

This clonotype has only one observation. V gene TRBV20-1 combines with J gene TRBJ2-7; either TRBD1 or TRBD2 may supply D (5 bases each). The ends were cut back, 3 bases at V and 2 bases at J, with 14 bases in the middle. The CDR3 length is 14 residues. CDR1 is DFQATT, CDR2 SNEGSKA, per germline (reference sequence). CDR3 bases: TGCAGTGCTAGGGGGGTCGGCAACCCCTACGAGCAGTACTTC. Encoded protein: CSARGVGNPYEQYF.

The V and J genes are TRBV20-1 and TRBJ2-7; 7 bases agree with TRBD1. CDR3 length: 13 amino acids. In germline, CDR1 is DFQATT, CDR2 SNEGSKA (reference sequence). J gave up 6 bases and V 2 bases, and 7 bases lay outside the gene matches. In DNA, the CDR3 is TGCAGTGCTAGAAACACAGGGGTTGGCGAGCAGTACTTC. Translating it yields CSARNTGVGEQYF.

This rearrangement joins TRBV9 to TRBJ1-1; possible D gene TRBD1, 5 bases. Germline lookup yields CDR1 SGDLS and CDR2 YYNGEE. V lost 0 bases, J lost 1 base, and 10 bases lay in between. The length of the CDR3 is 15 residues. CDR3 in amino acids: CASSVVDGGNTEAFF. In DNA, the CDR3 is TGTGCCAGCAGCGTAGTGGATGGGGGGAACACTGAAGCTTTCTTT.

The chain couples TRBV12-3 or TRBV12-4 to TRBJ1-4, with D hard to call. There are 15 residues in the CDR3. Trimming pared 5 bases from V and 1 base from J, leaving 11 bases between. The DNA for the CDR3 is TGTGCCAGCAGTCCGGACGGCAGAACTAATGAAAAACTGTTTTTT. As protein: CASSPDGRTNEKLFF.

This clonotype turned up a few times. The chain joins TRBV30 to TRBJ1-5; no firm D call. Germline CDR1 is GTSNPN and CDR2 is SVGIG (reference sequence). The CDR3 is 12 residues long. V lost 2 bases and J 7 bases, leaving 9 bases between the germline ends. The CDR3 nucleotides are TGTGCCTGGAGTCCCTCAGACCAGCCCCAGCATTTT. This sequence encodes CAWSPSDQPQHF.

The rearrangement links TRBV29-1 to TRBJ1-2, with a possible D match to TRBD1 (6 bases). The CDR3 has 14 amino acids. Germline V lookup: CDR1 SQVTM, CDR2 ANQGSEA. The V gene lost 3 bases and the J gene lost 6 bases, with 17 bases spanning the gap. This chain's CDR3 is CSVDPPGRGDGYTF. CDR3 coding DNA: TGCAGCGTTGATCCCCCCGGCAGGGGTGATGGCTACACCTTC.

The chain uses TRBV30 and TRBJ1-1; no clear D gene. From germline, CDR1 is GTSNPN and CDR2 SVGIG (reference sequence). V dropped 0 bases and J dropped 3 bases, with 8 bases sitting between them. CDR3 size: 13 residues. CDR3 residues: CAWSVQRDTEAFF. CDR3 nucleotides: TGTGCCTGGAGTGTACAGCGAGACACTGAAGCTTTCTTT.

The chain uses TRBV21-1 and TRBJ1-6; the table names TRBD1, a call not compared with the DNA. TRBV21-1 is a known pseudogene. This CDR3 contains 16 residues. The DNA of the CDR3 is TGTGCCAGCAGCAAACAACAGGGGGCGCGCAATTCACCCCTCCACTTT. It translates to CASSKQQGARNSPLHF.

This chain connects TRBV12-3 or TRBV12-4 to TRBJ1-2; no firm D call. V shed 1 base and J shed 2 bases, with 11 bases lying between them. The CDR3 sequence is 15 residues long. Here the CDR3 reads CASSLGRALNYGYTF. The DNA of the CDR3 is TGTGCCAGCAGTTTAGGCCGGGCCCTAAACTATGGCTACACCTTC.

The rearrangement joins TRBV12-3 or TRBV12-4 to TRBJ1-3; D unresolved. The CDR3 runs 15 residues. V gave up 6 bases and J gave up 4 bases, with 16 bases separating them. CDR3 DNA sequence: TGTGCCAGCAGGATCGGATTAAAACTGGGAAACACCATATATTTT. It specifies CASRIGLKLGNTIYF.

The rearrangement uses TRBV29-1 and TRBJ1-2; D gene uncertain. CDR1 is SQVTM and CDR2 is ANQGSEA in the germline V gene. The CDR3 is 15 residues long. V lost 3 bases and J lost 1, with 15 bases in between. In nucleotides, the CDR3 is TGCAGCGTTGAGGCAGGCCAAACCAGTAACTATGGCTACACCTTC. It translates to CSVEAGQTSNYGYTF.

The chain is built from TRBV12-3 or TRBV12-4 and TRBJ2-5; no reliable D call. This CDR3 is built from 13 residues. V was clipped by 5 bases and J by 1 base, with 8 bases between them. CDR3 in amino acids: CASSRQPQETQYF. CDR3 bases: TGTGCCAGCAGTAGGCAGCCCCAAGAGACCCAGTACTTC.

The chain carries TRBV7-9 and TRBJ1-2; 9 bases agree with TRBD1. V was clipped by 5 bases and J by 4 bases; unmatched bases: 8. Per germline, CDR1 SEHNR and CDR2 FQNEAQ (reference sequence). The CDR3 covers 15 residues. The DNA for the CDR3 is TGTGCCAGCAGCCCAGGGACAGGGACCATCTATGGCTACACCTTC. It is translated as CASSPGTGTIYGYTF.

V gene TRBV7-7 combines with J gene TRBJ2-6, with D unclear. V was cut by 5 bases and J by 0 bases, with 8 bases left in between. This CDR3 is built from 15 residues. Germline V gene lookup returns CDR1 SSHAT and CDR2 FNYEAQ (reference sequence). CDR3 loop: CASSPRTSGANVLTF. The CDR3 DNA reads TGTGCCAGCAGCCCTCGGACCTCTGGGGCCAACGTCCTGACTTTC.

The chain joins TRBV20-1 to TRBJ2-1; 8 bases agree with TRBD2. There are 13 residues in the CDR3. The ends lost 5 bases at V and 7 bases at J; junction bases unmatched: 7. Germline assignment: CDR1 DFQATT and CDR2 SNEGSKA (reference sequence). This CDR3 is CSAGGGGTNEQFF. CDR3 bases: TGCAGTGCTGGTGGCGGGGGGACGAATGAGCAGTTCTTC.

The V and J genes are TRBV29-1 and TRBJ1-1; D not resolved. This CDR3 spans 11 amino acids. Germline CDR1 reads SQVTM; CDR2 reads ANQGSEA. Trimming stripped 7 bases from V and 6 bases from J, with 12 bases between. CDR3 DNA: TGCAGCGCAGATTTTCTCCCTGAAGCTTTCTTT. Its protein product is CSADFLPEAFF.

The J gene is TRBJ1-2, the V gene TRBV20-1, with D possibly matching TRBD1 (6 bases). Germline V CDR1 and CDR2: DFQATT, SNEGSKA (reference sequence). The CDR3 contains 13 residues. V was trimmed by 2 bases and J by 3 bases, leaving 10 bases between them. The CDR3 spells CSARRDTDYGYTF. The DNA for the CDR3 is TGCAGTGCTAGAAGGGACACGGACTATGGCTACACCTTC.

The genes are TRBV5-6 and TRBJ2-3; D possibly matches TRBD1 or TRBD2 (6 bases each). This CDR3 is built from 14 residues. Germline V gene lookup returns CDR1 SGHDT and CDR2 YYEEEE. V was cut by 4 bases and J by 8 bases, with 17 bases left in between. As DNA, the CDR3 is TGTGCCAGCAGCATTCAAGGGGGGCTCGCTACGCAGTATTTT. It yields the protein CASSIQGGLATQYF. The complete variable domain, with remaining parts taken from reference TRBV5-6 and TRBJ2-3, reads DAGVTQSPTHLIKTRGQQVTLRCSPKSGHDTVSWYQQALGQGPQFIFQYYEEEERQRGNFPDRFSGHQFPNYSSELNVNALLLGDSALYLCASSIQGGLATQYFGPGTRLTVL.